A selection of T cell receptor beta chains follows, all from one sample in a study of tumor and adjacent non-tumor tissue in lung cancer. A single record per CDR3 protein comes from TCRdb applying MiXCR to the multiplex PCR reads. The profile shows roughly 67,000 distinct CDR3 sequences, about 77% of them singletons. Sequenced material: distant non-tumor lung tissue. The receptors were gathered from a man in his sixties with non-small cell lung cancer. CDR3s include the opening cysteine and the closing phenylalanine or tryptophan. A D gene is named only where the DNA matches it firmly. Where a row states a size, it is once, few, many or the class of an expanded clone; other rows omit it.

once	TRBV6-5	NA	TRBJ1-3	TGTGCCAGCAGCTACTCAGGAGTTAACTCTGGAAACACCATATATTTT	CASSYSGVNSGNTIYF
NA	TRBV14	TRBD2	TRBJ2-1	TGTACCAGCAGCCAAGATTTAGGTAGCGGGAGGGCCAATGAGCAGTTCTTC	CTSSQDLGSGRANEQFF
NA	TRBV29-1	TRBD2	TRBJ2-7	TGCAGCGTTGGTAGCGGGAGGTCCTACGAGCAGTACTTC	CSVGSGRSYEQYF
NA	TRBV7-2	NA	TRBJ2-5	TGTACCAGCGGCCCTAGCTTTTCCGAGACCCAGTACTTC	CTSGPSFSETQYF
few	TRBV28	NA	TRBJ1-2	TGTGCCAGCAGTTTATCTGCAGCCTATGGCTACACCTTC	CASSLSAAYGYTF
NA	TRBV14	NA	TRBJ2-2	TGTGTCAGCAGCCAAGATCAGGATCTTTTCACCGGGGAGTTGTTTTTT	CVSSQDQDLFTGELFF
NA	TRBV6-2/TRBV6-3	NA	TRBJ2-3	TGTGCCAGCAGTAACACGGTAGATACGCAGTATTTT	CASSNTVDTQYF
NA	TRBV2	NA	TRBJ2-7	TGTGCCAGCACTGGCAAGGGACACCTTGTACAGTCCAAGTACTTC	CASTGKGHLVQSKYF
NA	TRBV28	NA	TRBJ2-6	TGCGCCAGCAAACTCCCTGGGGCCAACGTCCTGACTTTC	CASKLPGANVLTF
NA	TRBV5-6	NA	TRBJ2-7	TGTGCCAGCAGCTTGCAGGCTAGTGGGAGTTACGAGCAGTACTTC	CASSLQASGSYEQYF
many	TRBV20-1	TRBD1	TRBJ1-5	TGCAGTGCTACTACAGGGGACTATCAGCCCCAGCATTTT	CSATTGDYQPQHF
once	TRBV5-1	NA	TRBJ2-5	TGCGTCAGCAGCTTGGGGGTCAGGGCTGGAGAGCCCCAGTACTTC	CVSSLGVRAGEPQYF
NA	TRBV4-2	TRBD1	TRBJ1-1	TGTGCCAGCAACCTCCCGGACCAGGGGGCGCGGGGAAACACTGAAGCTTTCTTT	CASNLPDQGARGNTEAFF
few	TRBV20-1	TRBD2	TRBJ2-1	TGCAGTGCTAGAGATTCGGACGGGAGGCCAAACAATGAGCAGTTCTTC	CSARDSDGRPNNEQFF
NA	TRBV20-1	NA	TRBJ1-3	TGCAGTGAAATCCACCGCCGGGATTATTCTGGAAACACCATATATTTT	CSEIHRRDYSGNTIYF
few	TRBV6-5	TRBD2	TRBJ2-7	TGTGCCAGCAATTACTCGAGGCGGGAGATGGCCGAACAGTACTTC	CASNYSRREMAEQYF
once	TRBV13	NA	TRBJ2-3	TGTGCCAGCAGCTTAGCGAGACTTGACACAGATACGCAGTATTTT	CASSLARLDTDTQYF
many	TRBV20-1	NA	TRBJ1-5	TGCAGTGCTAGTGGGGCGGGAACGGGCGATCAGCCCCAGCATTTT	CSASGAGTGDQPQHF
NA	TRBV19	NA	TRBJ1-4	TGTGCCAGTAGTATTGGCGCCGCAACTAATGAAAAACTGTTTTTT	CASSIGAATNEKLFF
many	TRBV14	TRBD2	TRBJ2-7	TGTGCCAGCAGCCAACGTTGGGCTGCGGGAGCGCTAGGGGCCTACGAGCAGTACTTC	CASSQRWAAGALGAYEQYF
NA	TRBV28	TRBD1	TRBJ2-7	TGTGCCAGCAGTATAGGACAGGGGGCCGCCCACGAACAGTACTTC	CASSIGQGAAHEQYF
NA	TRBV4-1	NA	TRBJ2-1	TGCGCCAGCATCCAAATCGGGGAGGCCAATGAGCAGTTCTTC	CASIQIGEANEQFF